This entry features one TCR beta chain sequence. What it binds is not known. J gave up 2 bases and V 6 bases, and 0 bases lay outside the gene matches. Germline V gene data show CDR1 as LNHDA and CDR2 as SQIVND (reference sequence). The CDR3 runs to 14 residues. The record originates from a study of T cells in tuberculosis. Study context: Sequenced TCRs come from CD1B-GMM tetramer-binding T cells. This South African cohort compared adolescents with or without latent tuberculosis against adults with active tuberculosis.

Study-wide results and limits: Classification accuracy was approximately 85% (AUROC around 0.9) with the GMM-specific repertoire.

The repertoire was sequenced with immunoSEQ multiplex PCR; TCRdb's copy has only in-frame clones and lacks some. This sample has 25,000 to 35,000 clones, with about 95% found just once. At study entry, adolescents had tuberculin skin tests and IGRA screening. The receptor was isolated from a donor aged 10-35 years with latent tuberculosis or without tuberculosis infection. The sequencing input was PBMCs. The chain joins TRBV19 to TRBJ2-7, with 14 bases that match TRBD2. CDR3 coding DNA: TGTGCCAGTAGGGGACTAGCGGGAGCCTACGAGCAGTACTTC. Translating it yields CASRGLAGAYEQYF.